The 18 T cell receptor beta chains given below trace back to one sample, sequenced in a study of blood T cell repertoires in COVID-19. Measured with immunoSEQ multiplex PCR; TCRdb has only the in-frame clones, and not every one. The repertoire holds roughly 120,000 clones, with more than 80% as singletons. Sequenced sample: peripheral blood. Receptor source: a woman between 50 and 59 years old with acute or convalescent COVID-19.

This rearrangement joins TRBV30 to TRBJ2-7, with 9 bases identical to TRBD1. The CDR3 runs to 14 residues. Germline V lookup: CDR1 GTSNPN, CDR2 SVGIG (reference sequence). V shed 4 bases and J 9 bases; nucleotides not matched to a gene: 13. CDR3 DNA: TGTGCCTGGATGGGGACAGGGATATCCCTCGGGCAGTACTTC. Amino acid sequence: CAWMGTGISLGQYF. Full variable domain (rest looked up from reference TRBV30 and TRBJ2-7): SQTIHQWPATLVQPVGSPLSLECTVEGTSNPNLYWYRQAAGRGLQLLFYSVGIGQISSEVPQNLSASRPQDRQFILSSKKLLLSDSGFYLCAWMGTGISLGQYFGPGTRLTVT.

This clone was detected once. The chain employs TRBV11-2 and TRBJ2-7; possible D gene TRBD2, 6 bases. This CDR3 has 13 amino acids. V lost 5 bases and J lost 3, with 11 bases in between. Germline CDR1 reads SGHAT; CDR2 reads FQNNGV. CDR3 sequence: CASSPGTHYEQYF. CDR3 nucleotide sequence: TGTGCCAGCAGCCCCGGGACTCACTACGAGCAGTACTTC.

CDR3 sequence: CASSPSGGYNEQFF. The DNA of the CDR3 is TGTGCCAGCAGTCCAAGCGGGGGCTACAATGAGCAGTTCTTC. The V gene is TRBV5-4, the J gene TRBJ2-1; 8 bases align to TRBD2. V dropped 5 bases and J dropped 3; count of bases not matched to a gene: 4. Germline CDR1 SGHNT, CDR2 YYREEE (reference sequence). The CDR3 covers 14 residues.

The CDR3: CASSAGKTGGFYEQYF. The CDR3 nucleotides are TGTGCCAGCAGCGCGGGAAAGACAGGGGGTTTCTACGAGCAGTACTTC. The chain has TRBV9 and TRBJ2-7, with TRBD1 matching over 9 bases. The length of the CDR3 is 16 residues. Trimming cost V 3 bases and J 3 bases; bases outside gene matches: 10. Germline V gives CDR1 SGDLS, CDR2 YYNGEE.

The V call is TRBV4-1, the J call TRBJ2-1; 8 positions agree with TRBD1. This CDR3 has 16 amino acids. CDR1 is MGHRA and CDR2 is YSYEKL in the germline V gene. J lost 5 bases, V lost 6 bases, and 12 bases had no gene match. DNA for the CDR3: TGCGCCAGCAGTCTCACCGGGCAGGGGGCCAACAATGAGCAGTTCTTC. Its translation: CASSLTGQGANNEQFF.

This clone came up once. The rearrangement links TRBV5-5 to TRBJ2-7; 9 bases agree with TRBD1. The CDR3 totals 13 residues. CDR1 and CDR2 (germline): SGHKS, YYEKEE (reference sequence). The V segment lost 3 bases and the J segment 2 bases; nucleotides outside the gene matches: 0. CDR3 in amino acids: CASSWDRAYEQYF. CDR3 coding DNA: TGTGCCAGCAGCTGGGACAGGGCCTACGAGCAGTACTTC. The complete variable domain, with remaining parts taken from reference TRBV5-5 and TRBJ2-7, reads DAGVTQSPTHLIKTRGQQVTLRCSPISGHKSVSWYQQVLGQGPQFIFQYYEKEERGRGNFPDRFSARQFPNYSSELNVNALLLGDSALYLCASSWDRAYEQYFGPGTRLTVT.

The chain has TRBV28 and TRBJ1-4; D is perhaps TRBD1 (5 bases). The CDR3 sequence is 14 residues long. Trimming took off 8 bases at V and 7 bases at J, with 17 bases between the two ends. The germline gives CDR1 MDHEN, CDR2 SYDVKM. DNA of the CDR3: TGTGCCAGCGGAACACAGGATAGGGGTGAAAAACTGTTTTTT. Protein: CASGTQDRGEKLFF.

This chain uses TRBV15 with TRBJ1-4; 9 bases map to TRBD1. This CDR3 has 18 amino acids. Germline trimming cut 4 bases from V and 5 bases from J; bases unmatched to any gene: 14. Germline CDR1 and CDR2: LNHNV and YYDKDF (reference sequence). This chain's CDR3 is CATSTKQGAGVMNEKLFF. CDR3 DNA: TGTGCCACCAGCACAAAACAGGGGGCCGGTGTCATGAATGAAAAACTGTTTTTT.

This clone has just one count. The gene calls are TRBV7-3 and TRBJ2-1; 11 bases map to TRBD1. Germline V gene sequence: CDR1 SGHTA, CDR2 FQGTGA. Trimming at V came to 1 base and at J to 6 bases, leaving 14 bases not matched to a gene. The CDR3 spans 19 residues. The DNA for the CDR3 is TGTGCCAGCAGCTTAATCTCCTTATTTTCAGGGACAGGGGGCAATGAGCAGTTCTTC. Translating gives CASSLISLFSGTGGNEQFF.

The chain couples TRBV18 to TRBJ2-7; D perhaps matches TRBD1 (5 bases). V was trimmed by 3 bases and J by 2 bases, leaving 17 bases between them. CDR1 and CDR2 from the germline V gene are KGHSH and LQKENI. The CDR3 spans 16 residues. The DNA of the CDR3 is TGTGCCAGCTCACCCGTAGACGGTAAAGGGGCCTACGAGCAGTACTTC. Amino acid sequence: CASSPVDGKGAYEQYF.

CDR3 nucleotide sequence: TGTGCCAGCAGCTACCACAGGGTTCGTGGGGCCAACGTCCTGACTTTC. The encoded protein is CASSYHRVRGANVLTF. The rearrangement links TRBV7-9 to TRBJ2-6; perhaps TRBD1 as D (6 bases). Germline V gives CDR1 SEHNR, CDR2 FQNEAQ (reference sequence). This CDR3 is 16 amino acids long. V was pared by 4 bases and J by 3 bases, with 13 bases between.

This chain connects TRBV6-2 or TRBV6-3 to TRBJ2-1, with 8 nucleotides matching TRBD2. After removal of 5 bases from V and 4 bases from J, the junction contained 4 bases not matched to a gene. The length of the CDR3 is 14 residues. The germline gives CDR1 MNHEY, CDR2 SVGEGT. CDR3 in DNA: TGTGCCAGCAGTACGTTAGCGGGGTACAATGAGCAGTTCTTC. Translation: CASSTLAGYNEQFF.

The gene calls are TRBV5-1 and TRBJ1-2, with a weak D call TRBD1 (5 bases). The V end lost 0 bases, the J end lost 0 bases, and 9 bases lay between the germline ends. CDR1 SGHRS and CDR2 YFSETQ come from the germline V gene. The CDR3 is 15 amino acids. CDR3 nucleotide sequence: TGCGCCAGCAGCTTGGGTGGAGGGGCTAACTATGGCTACACCTTC. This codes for CASSLGGGANYGYTF.

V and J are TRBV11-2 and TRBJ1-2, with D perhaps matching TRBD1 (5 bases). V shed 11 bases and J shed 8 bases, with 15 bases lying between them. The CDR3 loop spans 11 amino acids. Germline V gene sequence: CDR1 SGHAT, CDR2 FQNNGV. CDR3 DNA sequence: TGTGCCGTCCGTGGCAGGGAAGGCTACACCTTC. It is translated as CAVRGREGYTF.

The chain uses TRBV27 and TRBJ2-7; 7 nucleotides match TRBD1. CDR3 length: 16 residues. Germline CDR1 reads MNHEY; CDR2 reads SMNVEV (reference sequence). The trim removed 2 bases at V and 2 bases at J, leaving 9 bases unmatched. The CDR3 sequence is CASSLARTGIPYEQYF. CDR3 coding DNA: TGTGCCAGCAGTTTAGCAAGGACAGGAATTCCCTACGAGCAGTACTTC.

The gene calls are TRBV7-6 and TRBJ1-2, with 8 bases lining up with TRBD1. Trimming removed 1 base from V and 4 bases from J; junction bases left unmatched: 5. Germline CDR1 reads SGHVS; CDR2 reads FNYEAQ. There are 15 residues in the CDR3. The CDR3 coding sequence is TGTGCCAGCAGCTTAGGTCCAGGGGGCTCCTATGGCTACACCTTC. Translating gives CASSLGPGGSYGYTF.

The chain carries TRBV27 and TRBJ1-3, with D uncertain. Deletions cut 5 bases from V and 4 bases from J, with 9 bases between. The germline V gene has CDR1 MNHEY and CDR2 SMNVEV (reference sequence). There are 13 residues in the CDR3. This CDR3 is CASSPRGGNTIYF. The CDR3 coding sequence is TGTGCCAGCAGTCCCCGGGGAGGAAACACCATATATTTT.

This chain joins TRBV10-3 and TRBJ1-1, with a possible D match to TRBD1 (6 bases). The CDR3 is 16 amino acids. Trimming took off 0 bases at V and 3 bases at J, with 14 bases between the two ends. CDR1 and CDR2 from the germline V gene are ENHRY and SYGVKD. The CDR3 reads CAISESGAEEYTEAFF. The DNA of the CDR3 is TGTGCCATCAGTGAGTCGGGGGCCGAGGAGTACACTGAAGCTTTCTTT.